This T cell receptor (beta chain) was identified during a study of cytomegalovirus exposure and HLA in healthy donors. V lost 4 bases to trimming and J lost 8 bases; unmatched junction nucleotides: 10. Germline V gives CDR1 SGHAT, CDR2 FQNNGV. The CDR3 length is 15 residues. TCRdb's table, derived via immunoSEQ multiplex PCR, lists solely in-frame clones and lacks some. The sample yields about 110,000 clones, approximately 95% seen once. This chain joins TRBV11-2 and TRBJ1-4; 7 nucleotides align to TRBD1. The sample consisted of PBMCs. The sequence was collected from a woman aged 18-35 years in good health and CMV-seronegative. The CDR3 reads CASSYPQGISEKLFF. The CDR3 nucleotides are TGTGCCAGCAGCTACCCACAGGGGATTAGCGAAAAACTGTTTTTT.